This paragraph reports one T cell receptor beta chain. This CDR3 is built from 14 residues. Germline CDR1 is SGDLS and CDR2 is YYNGEE. The sample comes from a study of T cells expressing NK-cell markers. TCRdb derives one entry per CDR3 protein from the 5' RACE reads, leaving out DNA. In total, the table holds 250,000 to 300,000 distinct CDR3 sequences. The V call is TRBV9, the J call TRBJ2-2; the TCRdb call, TRBD2, lacks DNA for checking. The specimen was blood T cells: a sorted CD56 or NKG2C T cell subset, CD4+ or CD8+ T cells, or bulk PBMC T cells (not recorded which). The sequence was collected from a man aged 18 to 29 in good health. Here the CDR3 reads CASSVAAGGGELFF.